This is a list of T cell receptor beta chains from one sample in a study of OX40 agonist ivuxolimab in advanced cancers. Repertoires were generated with immunoSEQ multiplex PCR, while TCRdb's copy carries only in-frame clones and drops some. In the table there are approximately 90,000 clones, about 85% of which are singletons. This specimen was CD4+ or CD8+ T cells sorted from blood, taken in a trial of the OX40 agonist ivuxolimab. These TCRs come from an adult with an advanced solid tumor such as melanoma, head and neck, liver or kidney cancer. CDR3s include the opening cysteine and the closing phenylalanine or tryptophan. The D gene is left open where the match is weak. Part of the rows lack a size; the others show once, few, many or a class for expanded clones.

d_call j_call v_call clone_size cdr3_aa cdr3_nt
. TRBJ1-4 TRBV7-2 . CASSQASGQREKLFF TGTGCCAGCAGCCAAGCGAGTGGACAGCGAGAAAAACTGTTTTTT
. TRBJ2-1 TRBV11-3 . CASSFRGSYNEQFF TGTGCCAGCAGCTTCCGGGGCTCCTACAATGAGCAGTTCTTC
TRBD2 TRBJ2-1 TRBV4-1 once CASSQDSGSYNEQFF TGCGCCAGCAGCCAAGATAGCGGGAGCTACAATGAGCAGTTCTTC
. TRBJ2-5 TRBV28 . CASSLRETQYF TGTGCCAGCAGTCTTAGAGAGACCCAGTACTTC
. TRBJ2-1 TRBV29-1 . CSVEKTGTQNEQFF TGCAGCGTTGAAAAAACGGGAACACAAAATGAGCAGTTCTTC
. TRBJ2-7 TRBV7-9 . CASSSRGQGEQYF TGTGCCAGCAGCTCCCGGGGGCAGGGCGAGCAGTACTTC
TRBD2 TRBJ2-1 TRBV27 . CASSPPRGGRANEQFF TGTGCCAGCAGCCCCCCTCGGGGCGGGAGGGCCAATGAGCAGTTCTTC
. TRBJ1-4 TRBV7-2 . CASSVTLVDEKLFF TGTGCCAGCAGCGTGACTCTCGTCGATGAAAAACTGTTTTTT
. TRBJ2-4 TRBV4-1 few CASSQGGGSGAKNIQYF TGCGCCAGCAGCCAAGGCGGCGGCTCGGGAGCCAAAAACATTCAGTACTTC
TRBD2 TRBJ2-3 TRBV28 . CASSRIPGLVRDTQYF TGTGCCAGCAGCCGCATCCCGGGACTAGTCAGAGATACGCAGTATTTT
. TRBJ2-2 TRBV28 . CASSITGRTGELFF TGTGCCAGCAGCATAACAGGGCGCACCGGGGAGCTGTTTTTT
. TRBJ2-6 TRBV21-1 . CASSRQKQGIGANVLTF TGTGCCAGCAGCAGGCAGAAACAGGGGATAGGGGCCAACGTCCTGACTTTC
. TRBJ2-3 TRBV11-3 . CASSSYSGSDTQYF TGTGCCAGCAGCTCCTACAGCGGATCAGATACGCAGTATTTT
. TRBJ2-7 TRBV19 . CATVGEAYEQYF TGTGCCACGGTGGGGGAAGCCTACGAGCAGTACTTC
. TRBJ2-5 TRBV19 . CASSIFGRSQGTQYF TGTGCCAGTAGTATCTTCGGGCGGTCCCAGGGGACCCAGTACTTC
. TRBJ2-7 TRBV19 few CASSRQLTYEQYF TGTGCCAGTAGTAGGCAGTTGACCTACGAGCAGTACTTC
. TRBJ2-3 TRBV2 . CATSERDTQYF TGTGCCACCAGCGAACGGGATACGCAGTATTTT
. TRBJ2-7 TRBV4-3 . CASSQESRAYEQYF TGCGCCAGCAGCCAAGAATCCAGGGCCTACGAGCAGTACTTC
TRBD2 TRBJ2-3 TRBV15 . CATSNERRETSGFLGTDTQYF TGTGCCACCAGTAACGAGCGAAGGGAGACTAGCGGATTCCTCGGCACAGATACGCAGTATTTT
. TRBJ2-7 TRBV19 . CATQRTQSSYEQYF TGTGCCACCCAGAGGACGCAGAGCTCCTACGAGCAGTACTTC
. TRBJ2-1 TRBV7-9 once CASSQQAPPYNEQFF TGTGCCAGCAGCCAGCAGGCTCCCCCCTACAATGAGCAGTTCTTC
. TRBJ1-2 TRBV5-8 . CASSLRALDYGYTF TGTGCCAGCAGCTTAAGGGCCCTGGACTATGGCTACACCTTC
. TRBJ1-5 TRBV2 . CASSSNPGRSIGQPQHF TGTGCCAGCAGTTCAAACCCCGGAAGGTCGATAGGTCAGCCCCAGCATTTT
. TRBJ2-1 TRBV7-6 . CASSLGVGSRGFF TGTGCCAGCAGCTTAGGAGTGGGCTCTCGGGGATTCTTC
TRBD2 TRBJ2-1 TRBV6-4 . CASSERGGDYNEQFF TGTGCCAGCAGTGAACGGGGGGGGGACTACAATGAGCAGTTCTTC
TRBD1 TRBJ1-2 TRBV5-1 . CASSPGTGGDYGYTF TGCGCCAGCAGCCCGGGGACAGGGGGGGACTATGGCTACACCTTC
TRBD1 TRBJ2-7 TRBV27 . CASSVGQGPYEQYF TGTGCCAGCAGTGTCGGACAGGGGCCCTACGAGCAGTACTTC
. TRBJ2-5 TRBV28 few CASKALGRGFGETQYF TGTGCCAGCAAGGCCCTCGGTAGGGGCTTCGGGGAGACCCAGTACTTC
. TRBJ1-2 TRBV2 few CASSEASGPYGYTF TGTGCCAGCAGTGAAGCCTCAGGGCCCTATGGCTACACCTTC
. TRBJ2-3 TRBV18 . CASSPHLNTDTQYF TGTGCCAGCTCACCTCACCTAAACACAGATACGCAGTATTTT
TRBD1 TRBJ1-6 TRBV5-8 . CASSPQGDYNSPLHF TGTGCCAGCAGCCCCCAGGGGGACTATAATTCACCCCTCCACTTT
. TRBJ2-1 TRBV7-9 . CASSLFGGMGTNEQFF TGTGCCAGCAGCTTATTTGGCGGGATGGGCACGAATGAGCAGTTCTTC